The clone carrying this TCR beta chain was recorded at least ten times. Each CDR3 protein gets one entry after TCRdb re-called the 5' RACE reads with MiXCR. The sample shows roughly 61,000 distinct CDR3 sequences, more than 8.5% of them seen only once. Germline CDR1 SGDLS, CDR2 YYNGEE. The CDR3 contains 15 residues. V was clipped by 4 bases and J by 2 bases, with 14 bases between them. This entry belongs to a study of early T cells in non-severe SARS-CoV-2 infection. The clonotype originates from an adult who was a healthcare worker with PCR-confirmed SARS-CoV-2 infection or an uninfected control (not recorded which). The chain joins TRBV9 to TRBJ2-3; no definite D call. Sequencing was performed on whole blood. CDR3 DNA: TGTGCCAGCAGCCTTACCGGCCGGATCACAGATACGCAGTATTTT. This codes for CASSLTGRITDTQYF. The full variable domain, in which reference TRBV9 and TRBJ2-3 provide the parts outside the CDR3, is DSGVTQTPKHLITATGQRVTLRCSPRSGDLSVYWYQQSLDQGLQFLIQYYNGEERAKGNILERFSAQQFPDLHSELNLSSLELGDSALYFCASSLTGRITDTQYFGPGTRLTVL.